Below are 29 T cell receptor beta chains sequenced from a single sample in a study of shared clonotypes between healthy human individuals. TCRdb's table, derived via immunoSEQ multiplex PCR, lists solely in-frame clones and lacks some. Here the sample spans about half a million clones, approximately 71% being singletons. Sequencing was carried out using PBMCs. The receptors originated from a woman in her thirties or forties in good health. Some clones in this sample may be carry-over from other donors' samples.

The sample holds a few counts of this clone. The chain couples TRBV28 to TRBJ2-7, with a possible D match to TRBD1 (6 bases). The ends were cut back, 3 bases at V and 3 bases at J, with 15 bases in the middle. The CDR3 has 15 residues. Germline V gene data show CDR1 as MDHEN and CDR2 as SYDVKM. The CDR3 DNA follows: TGTGCCAGCAGTTTGGCTGGGGGCGCGGGCTACGAGCAGTACTTC. This encodes CASSLAGGAGYEQYF.

The genes are TRBV19 and TRBJ1-4; TRBD1 aligns across 11 bases. The CDR3 covers 15 residues. Trimming at V came to 3 bases and at J to 6 bases, leaving 3 bases not matched to a gene. Germline V gives CDR1 LNHDA, CDR2 SQIVND (reference sequence). CDR3 loop: CASSIRGQGDEKLFF. The CDR3, as DNA: TGTGCCAGTAGTATCCGGGGACAGGGGGATGAAAAACTGTTTTTT.

This chain uses TRBV6-6 with TRBJ1-5; the D is unclear. The CDR3 consists of 14 residues. Germline values: CDR1 MNHNY, CDR2 SVGAGI (reference sequence). Deletions cut 5 bases from V and 6 bases from J, with 14 bases between. CDR3 sequence (DNA): TGTGCCAGCAGTCCACAAGTTTCCGCTCAGCCCCAGCATTTT. This gives the protein CASSPQVSAQPQHF.

The rearrangement links TRBV6-5 to TRBJ2-5; possible D gene TRBD1, 6 bases. Germline CDR1 reads MNHEY; CDR2 reads SVGAGI. The V end lost 7 bases, the J end lost 4 bases, and 16 bases lay between the germline ends. CDR3 size: 14 residues. The CDR3 here is CASTEGAGVETQYF. For the CDR3, the DNA is TGTGCCAGCACCGAAGGGGCAGGGGTAGAGACCCAGTACTTC.

The rearrangement joins TRBV4-1 to TRBJ1-1; weak D call: TRBD1 (5 bases). Germline CDR1 and CDR2: MGHRA and YSYEKL. The CDR3 sequence is 16 residues long. With 1 base removed from V and 2 bases from J, the gap between germline ends came to 14 bases. CDR3 loop: CASSQVLGQVNTEAFF. Written as DNA, the CDR3 is TGCGCCAGCAGCCAAGTGCTGGGGCAGGTAAACACTGAAGCTTTCTTT.

The genes are TRBV5-1 and TRBJ2-3; D is ambiguous. Germline V gene sequence: CDR1 SGHRS, CDR2 YFSETQ. This CDR3 spans 15 amino acids. The V and J ends lost 4 bases and 0 bases respectively, with 12 bases between them. This CDR3 reads CASSRLGDSTDTQYF. The CDR3 region has the DNA TGCGCCAGCAGCCGGCTTGGGGATAGCACAGATACGCAGTATTTT.

The J gene is TRBJ2-7, the V gene TRBV28; 10 bases map to TRBD2. The CDR3 has 12 residues. V gave up 9 bases and J gave up 4 bases; unmatched junction bases: 3. Germline CDR1 reads MDHEN; CDR2 reads SYDVKM. CDR3 sequence: CASQTSGYEQYF. The CDR3 bases are TGTGCCAGTCAGACTAGCGGGTACGAGCAGTACTTC.

The chain carries TRBV9 and TRBJ2-7; 9 bases align to TRBD2. Per germline, CDR1 SGDLS and CDR2 YYNGEE. This CDR3 has 16 residues. V lost 4 bases and J lost 6; bases outside the gene matches: 14. Here the CDR3 reads CASSPRTSVTNGEQYF. Written as DNA, the CDR3 is TGTGCCAGCAGCCCCCGGACTAGCGTCACTAATGGCGAGCAGTACTTC.

The chain recombines TRBV28 with TRBJ2-1; TRBD1 might be the D (6 bases). Trimming stripped 10 bases from V and 3 bases from J, with 16 bases between. The CDR3 is made up of 14 amino acids. Germline V gives CDR1 MDHEN, CDR2 SYDVKM. Here the CDR3 reads CAIGASQGYNEQFF. Here the CDR3 DNA reads TGTGCCATCGGAGCCTCACAGGGCTACAATGAGCAGTTCTTC.

CDR3 sequence: CASSRIPSGISYEQYF. The CDR3 region has the DNA TGCGCCAGCAGCCGAATCCCTTCAGGGATTTCCTACGAGCAGTACTTC. This chain connects TRBV5-1 to TRBJ2-7; D possibly corresponds to TRBD1 (5 bases). Germline values: CDR1 SGHRS, CDR2 YFSETQ. Trimming took off 4 bases at V and 1 base at J, with 18 bases between the two ends. CDR3 length: 16 residues.

The V and J genes are TRBV5-1 and TRBJ2-1, with D maybe TRBD2 (6 bases). The germline V and J ends were trimmed by 0 bases and 9 bases, with 19 bases remaining between them. The CDR3 runs to 16 residues. In germline, CDR1 is SGHRS, CDR2 YFSETQ. CDR3 sequence reads: CASSLVTPGLSIEQFF. CDR3 DNA: TGCGCCAGCAGCTTGGTAACGCCGGGACTCTCAATTGAGCAGTTCTTC.

With regard to this clone: Other DNA sequences from this sample encode an identical CDR3 as well. V is TRBV18 and J is TRBJ2-7; D gene ambiguous. This CDR3 is 12 amino acids long. CDR1 is KGHSH and CDR2 is LQKENI in the germline V gene. With 3 bases removed from V and 0 bases from J, the gap between germline ends came to 3 bases. CDR3 in amino acids: CASSPTSYEQYF. The CDR3 bases are TGTGCCAGCTCACCGACCTCCTACGAGCAGTACTTC.

The chain joins TRBV23-1 to TRBJ1-2; tentative D call: TRBD1 (5 bases). TRBV23-1 is noted as an ORF with a role that remains uncertain. The CDR3 has 15 amino acids. Trimming left V 6 bases short and J 5 bases short, with 19 bases between. The CDR3 DNA sequence: TGCGCCAGCAGCCTAAAACAGGAGGGGTCGTATGGCTACACCTTC. Amino acid sequence: CASSLKQEGSYGYTF.

The rearrangement joins TRBV7-8 to TRBJ2-1, with D possibly TRBD2 on 6 matching bases. There are 15 residues in the CDR3. V was pared by 4 bases and J by 4 bases, with 14 bases between. CDR1 and CDR2 (germline): SGHVS, FQNEAQ. CDR3 protein: CASSYGGGIYNEQFF. CDR3 DNA: TGTGCCAGCAGCTACGGGGGAGGTATATACAATGAGCAGTTCTTC. The whole variable domain, filled in from reference TRBV7-8 and TRBJ2-1, reads GAGVSQSPRYKVAKRGQDVALRCDPISGHVSLFWYQQALGQGPEFLTYFQNEAQLDKSGLPSDRFFAERPEGSVSTLKIQRTQQEDSAVYLCASSYGGGIYNEQFFGPGTRLTVL.

The chain carries TRBV6-6 and TRBJ2-3; D gene unclear. Germline CDR1 is MNHNY and CDR2 is SVGAGI (reference sequence). This CDR3 contains 13 residues. V lost 2 bases to trimming and J lost 4 bases, with 7 bases between them. The CDR3 spells CASSYLISDTQYF. DNA of the CDR3: TGTGCCAGCAGTTACCTTATCTCAGATACGCAGTATTTT.

This clone has ten or more counts. This rearrangement joins TRBV18 to TRBJ1-3, with 7 bases lining up with TRBD1. The CDR3 is 16 residues long. Trimming at V came to 2 bases and at J to 0 bases, leaving 4 bases not matched to a gene. The germline CDR1 and CDR2 sequences are KGHSH and LQKENI. DNA of the CDR3: TGTGCCAGCTCACCAACAGGGGCCCACTCTGGAAACACCATATATTTT. It yields the protein CASSPTGAHSGNTIYF.

Only a few counts were recorded for this clone. This chain joins TRBV19 and TRBJ2-3, with unresolved D. Germline CDR1 reads LNHDA; CDR2 reads SQIVND (reference sequence). This CDR3 comprises 13 residues. V dropped 1 base and J dropped 5 bases, with 7 bases sitting between them. The CDR3 loop is CASSIGTGDTQYF. The CDR3 DNA reads TGTGCCAGTAGTATAGGGACGGGAGATACGCAGTATTTT.

This clone was seen only a few times. In nucleotides, the CDR3 is TGTGCCAGCAGCCCACTTAGCGCGAGCTCCTACAATGAGCAGTTCTTC. Its translation is CASSPLSASSYNEQFF. This chain connects TRBV7-8 to TRBJ2-1; D is perhaps TRBD2 (5 bases). Trimming took 5 bases from V and 0 from J, leaving 14 bases between them. The CDR3 spans 16 residues. The germline V gene has CDR1 SGHVS and CDR2 FQNEAQ. Full variable domain (rest looked up from reference TRBV7-8 and TRBJ2-1): GAGVSQSPRYKVAKRGQDVALRCDPISGHVSLFWYQQALGQGPEFLTYFQNEAQLDKSGLPSDRFFAERPEGSVSTLKIQRTQQEDSAVYLCASSPLSASSYNEQFFGPGTRLTVL.

The genes are TRBV5-4 and TRBJ1-1; 7 bases align to TRBD1. The junction had 4 bases not matched to a gene; V was cut back by 1 base and J by 4 bases. Germline V gene lookup returns CDR1 SGHNT and CDR2 YYREEE (reference sequence). CDR3 length equals 14 residues. The CDR3 spells CASSLRRGRTEAFF. CDR3 nucleotides: TGTGCCAGCAGCTTGCGGAGGGGGCGCACTGAAGCTTTCTTT.

This sequence joins TRBV5-1 and TRBJ2-3, with 7 positions matching TRBD2. This CDR3 spans 16 amino acids. The germline gives CDR1 SGHRS, CDR2 YFSETQ. V dropped 0 bases and J dropped 2; count of bases not matched to a gene: 6. In nucleotides, the CDR3 is TGCGCCAGCAGCTTGGGAGTAGCGGGCCTCACAGATACGCAGTATTTT. The encoded protein is CASSLGVAGLTDTQYF.

V is TRBV5-1 and J is TRBJ2-7; 8 bases agree with TRBD2. V trimming: 6 bases; J trimming: 3 bases; junction bases outside the gene matches: 8. CDR3 length: 14 amino acids. Germline assignment: CDR1 SGHRS and CDR2 YFSETQ. This CDR3 is CASTPGAGGYEQYF. The CDR3, as DNA: TGCGCCAGCACACCAGGGGCGGGAGGCTACGAGCAGTACTTC.

V gene TRBV27 combines with J gene TRBJ1-4; 7 bases fit TRBD1. Trimming took 5 bases from V and 5 from J; bases not matched to a gene: 8. Germline-derived CDR1 and CDR2 are MNHEY and SMNVEV (reference sequence). The CDR3 spans 15 residues. CDR3 residues: CASSRYRGPNEKLFF. The CDR3 coding sequence is TGTGCCAGCAGTCGATACAGGGGACCCAATGAAAAACTGTTTTTT.

This clone was picked up one time. The rearrangement uses TRBV29-1 and TRBJ2-5, with TRBD1 as a possible D gene (5 bases). CDR1 and CDR2 (germline): SQVTM, ANQGSEA. With 6 bases removed from V and 4 bases from J, the gap between germline ends came to 6 bases. The CDR3 runs 10 residues. The CDR3 loop is CSVGLETQYF. CDR3 in DNA: TGCAGCGTGGGGCTAGAGACCCAGTACTTC.

The V and J genes are TRBV19 and TRBJ2-7; 10 nucleotides agree with TRBD2. Trimming removed 5 bases from V and 2 bases from J; junction bases left unmatched: 6. The V gene's germline CDR1 is LNHDA and CDR2 SQIVND (reference sequence). This CDR3 spans 15 amino acids. The CDR3 DNA is TGTGCCAGTAGTTCAAGGACTAGCGGAACCTACGAGCAGTACTTC. This encodes CASSSRTSGTYEQYF. Combining the CDR3 with reference TRBV19 and TRBJ2-7 gives the whole variable domain DGGITQSPKYLFRKEGQNVTLSCEQNLNHDAMYWYRQDPGQGLRLIYYSQIVNDFQKGDIAEGYSVSREKKESFPLTVTSAQKNPTAFYLCASSSRTSGTYEQYFGPGTRLTVT.

CDR3: CSVDRLELAGVSYNEQFF. The CDR3 bases are TGCAGCGTTGACCGTTTAGAACTAGCGGGAGTTTCCTACAATGAGCAGTTCTTC. This chain links TRBV29-1 with TRBJ2-1; TRBD2 aligns across 11 bases. The junction had 11 bases not matched to a gene; V was cut back by 3 bases and J by 1 base. The germline V gene encodes CDR1 SQVTM and CDR2 ANQGSEA. The CDR3 contains 18 residues.

To note about this clone: The same CDR3 is also encoded by other DNA sequences in this sample. The CDR3 loop reads CASSLTGGYGYTF. The CDR3 coding sequence is TGTGCCAGCAGTTTGACAGGGGGGTATGGCTACACCTTC. This chain uses TRBV28 with TRBJ1-2; 9 nucleotides align to TRBD1. Germline V gene data show CDR1 as MDHEN and CDR2 as SYDVKM. This CDR3 is built from 13 residues. V was clipped by 3 bases and J by 5 bases; unmatched bases: 1.

The V call is TRBV5-4, the J call TRBJ1-2; 11 nucleotides align to TRBD1. V lost 5 bases to trimming and J lost 0 bases; unmatched junction nucleotides: 12. The germline gives CDR1 SGHNT, CDR2 YYREEE (reference sequence). This CDR3 region has 18 residues. The CDR3 sequence: CASRPAGQGARTNYGYTF. The CDR3 nucleotides read TGTGCCAGCAGGCCAGCCGGACAGGGGGCAAGGACTAACTATGGCTACACCTTC.

A single count supports this clone. CDR3 in amino acids: CASSLAPREGKLFF. CDR3 nucleotide sequence: TGTGCCAGCAGCTTAGCCCCCAGGGAGGGGAAACTGTTTTTT. This sequence joins TRBV7-2 and TRBJ1-4; D possibly corresponds to TRBD1 (5 bases). The CDR3 is 14 amino acids. V lost 0 bases and J lost 11, with 13 bases in between. Germline CDR1 and CDR2: SGHTA and FQGNSA. Combining the CDR3 with reference TRBV7-2 and TRBJ1-4 gives the whole variable domain GAGVSQSPSNKVTEKGKDVELRCDPISGHTALYWYRQSLGQGLEFLIYFQGNSAPDKSGLPSDRFSAERTGGSVSTLTIQRTQQEDSAVYLCASSLAPREGKLFFGSGTQLSVL.

With respect to this clone: A read error is likely here: a far larger clone is one base away. Additional DNA sequences in this sample encode the identical CDR3. The chain recombines TRBV2 with TRBJ1-3; D gene unclear. The CDR3 is 14 residues long. CDR1 and CDR2 (germline): SNHLY, FYNNEI. DNA of the CDR3: TGTGCCAGCAGTGTCGGAGGGCCTGGGAACACCATATATTTT. It translates to CASSVGGPGNTIYF.